One sample yielded the 25 T cell receptor beta chains listed below, sequenced in a study of blood T cell repertoires in COVID-19. TCRdb's table, derived via immunoSEQ multiplex PCR, lists solely in-frame clones and lacks some. The data contain approximately 250,000 clones, 88% of them singletons. What was sequenced was PBMCs or T cells enriched from blood (not recorded which). These TCRs come from a woman in her thirties or forties who had been exposed to COVID-19.

The V gene is TRBV30, the J gene TRBJ2-3; TRBD1 matches 7 bases. The germline V gene encodes CDR1 GTSNPN and CDR2 SVGIG (reference sequence). Trimming cost V 8 bases and J 0 bases; bases outside gene matches: 5. This CDR3 contains 13 residues. CDR3 bases: TGTGCCACAGGGACAGCTAGCACAGATACGCAGTATTTT. Translating it yields CATGTASTDTQYF.

The chain is built from TRBV10-1 and TRBJ1-4; 8 bases line up with TRBD1. With V trimmed by 7 bases and J by 5 bases, 6 bases remained unmatched. The CDR3 totals 14 residues. CDR1 is WNHNN, CDR2 SYGVQD, per germline (reference sequence). The CDR3 spells CASIRTGKNEKLFF. The DNA of the CDR3 is TGCGCCAGCATTAGGACAGGGAAGAATGAAAAACTGTTTTTT.

This chain uses TRBV18 with TRBJ1-1; D might be TRBD1 (5 bases). CDR1 is KGHSH and CDR2 is LQKENI in the germline V gene. The CDR3 extends over 15 amino acids. The V and J ends lost 4 bases and 0 bases respectively, with 12 bases between them. The DNA for the CDR3 is TGTGCCAGCTCACGGTTGGGGGGGATGAACACTGAAGCTTTCTTT. It encodes CASSRLGGMNTEAFF.

Here the CDR3 DNA reads TGTGCCACCAGTCCAAGGGACAGAAAAGGCTACACCTTC. This gives the protein CATSPRDRKGYTF. V usage is TRBV24-1 and J usage is TRBJ1-2, with 7 bases aligning to TRBD1. From germline, CDR1 is KGHDR and CDR2 SFDVKD. The CDR3 contains 13 residues. Unmatched junction bases numbered 8, after V lost 6 bases and J lost 8 bases.

This chain joins TRBV7-2 and TRBJ1-1; D is possibly TRBD1 (6 bases). The CDR3 has 15 amino acids. V shed 5 bases and J shed 1 base, with 14 bases lying between them. Germline CDR1 is SGHTA and CDR2 is FQGNSA. As DNA, the CDR3 is TGTGCCAGCAGCCAAACAGGGTCTCCGAACACTGAAGCTTTCTTT. Amino acids: CASSQTGSPNTEAFF.

This chain links TRBV30 with TRBJ1-4; TRBD1 matches at 10 bases. Germline assignment: CDR1 GTSNPN and CDR2 SVGIG (reference sequence). There are 14 residues in the CDR3. With 5 bases clipped from V and 8 bases from J, the junction kept 8 bases outside the gene matches. The CDR3 DNA is TGTGCCTGGGACAGGGGGCGCTTAGGGGAAAAACTGTTTTTT. It encodes CAWDRGRLGEKLFF.

The V gene is TRBV1, the J gene TRBJ1-2; TRBD1 is the table's D call, not checked against the DNA. TRBV1 is a documented pseudogene. CDR3 length: 16 residues. The CDR3 DNA follows: TGCACCAGCAGCCCAGGGACAGGGCATTCTAACTATGGCTACACCTTC. Its protein is CTSSPGTGHSNYGYTF.

The chain recombines TRBV20-1 with TRBJ2-2, with D possibly matching TRBD2 (6 bases). Germline values: CDR1 DFQATT, CDR2 SNEGSKA (reference sequence). V was clipped by 3 bases and J by 4 bases, with 15 bases between them. The CDR3 is 15 residues long. CDR3 bases: TGCAGTGCTAGTCGACAGCGGGTGACCACCGGGGAGCTGTTTTTT. The encoded protein is CSASRQRVTTGELFF.

This chain uses TRBV5-1 with TRBJ2-2, with D possibly TRBD1 on 6 matching bases. V was clipped by 2 bases and J by 0 bases, with 11 bases between them. Germline CDR1 reads SGHRS; CDR2 reads YFSETQ. CDR3 size: 16 residues. CDR3 sequence: CASSFGQRANTGELFF. CDR3 coding DNA: TGCGCCAGCAGCTTCGGACAGCGCGCGAACACCGGGGAGCTGTTTTTT.

This chain links TRBV3-1 (or the pseudogene TRBV3-2) with TRBJ2-3, with 8 bases aligning to TRBD2. Germline CDR1 reads LGHDT; CDR2 reads YNNKEL (reference sequence). This CDR3 comprises 15 residues. V gave up 1 base and J gave up 7 bases; unmatched junction bases: 7. The DNA of the CDR3 is TGTGCCAGCAGCCAAGTGGGCGGGAGGAAAAATACGCAGTATTTT. Translating it yields CASSQVGGRKNTQYF.

The rearrangement joins TRBV2 to TRBJ1-1, with D unclear. V was cut by 5 bases and J by 0 bases, with 7 bases left in between. This CDR3 has 13 residues. Germline loops: CDR1 SNHLY, CDR2 FYNNEI. CDR3 sequence (DNA): TGTGCCAGCAGTTTCCAGATGAACACTGAAGCTTTCTTT. Translated, it gives CASSFQMNTEAFF. The whole variable domain, filled in from reference TRBV2 and TRBJ1-1, reads EPEVTQTPSHQVTQMGQEVILRCVPISNHLYFYWYRQILGQKVEFLVSFYNNEISEKSEIFDDQFSVERPDGSNFTLKIRSTKLEDSAMYFCASSFQMNTEAFFGQGTRLTVV.

V is TRBV5-5 and J is TRBJ1-6, with 11 bases that match TRBD1. Losses at the gene ends were 2 bases for V and 7 bases for J; bases not matched to a gene: 8. This CDR3 contains 17 residues. Germline lookup yields CDR1 SGHKS and CDR2 YYEKEE (reference sequence). CDR3 coding DNA: TGTGCCAGCAGCTTAAACCGGGACAGGGGGTGGAATTCACCCCTCCACTTT. Its protein is CASSLNRDRGWNSPLHF.

The chain links TRBV9 to TRBJ1-3, with 8 bases lining up with TRBD1. CDR3 size: 14 residues. CDR1 is SGDLS and CDR2 is YYNGEE in the germline V gene. V was clipped by 3 bases and J by 6 bases; unmatched bases: 5. In nucleotides, the CDR3 is TGTGCCAGCAGCGAACAGGGGGTCGCAAACACCATATATTTT. This codes for CASSEQGVANTIYF.

The rearrangement uses TRBV6-5 and TRBJ1-5; perhaps TRBD1 as D (6 bases). V was cut by 5 bases and J by 1 base, with 9 bases left in between. The V gene's germline CDR1 is MNHEY and CDR2 SVGAGI. The CDR3 covers 14 residues. The CDR3 region has the DNA TGTGCCAGCAGTAGACAGGCGAGCAATCAGCCCCAGCATTTT. Residues: CASSRQASNQPQHF.

This clone was seen only once. The CDR3 DNA reads TGTGCCAGCAGTTCTACCGGGACAGTTAACTATGGCTACACCTTC. Its translation is CASSSTGTVNYGYTF. The chain employs TRBV28 and TRBJ1-2; 7 positions match TRBD1. CDR1 is MDHEN and CDR2 is SYDVKM in the germline V gene. Trimming removed 4 bases from V and 1 base from J; junction bases left unmatched: 6. This CDR3 is 15 amino acids long.

The V gene is TRBV19, the J gene TRBJ1-5; 7 nucleotides agree with TRBD1. Looked up from germline, CDR1 is LNHDA and CDR2 is SQIVND (reference sequence). V gave up 4 bases and J gave up 5 bases; unmatched junction bases: 11. CDR3 length: 16 residues. CDR3 sequence reads: CASSTFSRDSDQPQHF. The CDR3 nucleotides are TGTGCCAGTAGTACTTTCTCCCGGGACAGTGATCAGCCCCAGCATTTT.

J is TRBJ2-5 and V is TRBV29-1; D may be TRBD1 (5 bases). Germline V gene lookup returns CDR1 SQVTM and CDR2 ANQGSEA. V was shortened by 6 bases and J by 1 base, with 12 bases between the two germline ends. This CDR3 is built from 13 residues. The DNA of the CDR3 is TGCAGCGTGGTTCGGACATTCCAAGAGACCCAGTACTTC. Translation: CSVVRTFQETQYF.

The gene calls are TRBV7-2 and TRBJ2-6; D call uncertain. V shed 3 bases and J shed 0 bases, with 18 bases lying between them. The germline CDR1 and CDR2 sequences are SGHTA and FQGNSA. The CDR3 runs to 19 residues. The DNA of the CDR3 is TGTGCCAGCAGCTTCGGAATTGGGCCCAAGTCCTCTGGGGCCAACGTCCTGACTTTC. This codes for CASSFGIGPKSSGANVLTF.

This clone was detected only once. This rearrangement joins TRBV28 to TRBJ1-2; the D gene is possibly TRBD1 (5 bases). The CDR3 contains 17 residues. V lost 3 bases, J lost 0 bases, and 17 bases lay in between. The germline V gene encodes CDR1 MDHEN and CDR2 SYDVKM. The CDR3 DNA reads TGTGCCAGCAGTTTCATAGGGGCCGGGTACACTAACTATGGCTACACCTTC. Translating gives CASSFIGAGYTNYGYTF.

CDR3 amino acids: CASSQADSYGYTF. In nucleotides, the CDR3 is TGCGCCAGCAGCCAAGCAGACAGTTATGGCTACACCTTC. The chain recombines TRBV4-1 with TRBJ1-2; D is perhaps TRBD1 (5 bases). The CDR3 covers 13 residues. Looked up from germline, CDR1 is MGHRA and CDR2 is YSYEKL. Trimming removed 1 base from V and 5 bases from J, with 8 bases in between.

This clone was picked up one time. V usage is TRBV6-2 or TRBV6-3 and J usage is TRBJ1-2; D is unclear. This CDR3 is built from 14 residues. In germline, CDR1 is MNHEY, CDR2 SVGEGT. Trimming removed 2 bases from V and 6 bases from J, with 13 bases in between. CDR3 nucleotides: TGTGCCAGCAGTTACGGTCTCCTCTCGGATGGCTACACCTTC. Translated: CASSYGLLSDGYTF.

The chain recombines TRBV29-1 with TRBJ1-2, with a weak D call TRBD1 (5 bases). The ends were cut back, 4 bases at V and 11 bases at J, with 14 bases in the middle. The germline gives CDR1 SQVTM, CDR2 ANQGSEA. The CDR3 consists of 11 residues. The CDR3 loop is CSVVWQGGYTF. The CDR3 DNA is TGCAGCGTTGTGTGGCAGGGAGGGTACACCTTC.

The V and J genes are TRBV7-3 and TRBJ2-1; 10 bases fit TRBD1. Germline CDR1 reads SGHTA; CDR2 reads FQGTGA. The length of the CDR3 is 14 residues. With V trimmed by 4 bases and J by 8 bases, 5 bases remained unmatched. CDR3 region: CASSWSGTGDEQFF. In nucleotides, the CDR3 is TGTGCCAGCAGCTGGTCCGGGACAGGGGATGAGCAGTTCTTC.

This chain links TRBV30 with TRBJ2-3; 8 bases map to TRBD1. The V gene end was trimmed by 1 base and the J gene end by 5 bases; junction bases not matched to a gene: 8. This CDR3 spans 15 amino acids. Looked up from germline, CDR1 is GTSNPN and CDR2 is SVGIG (reference sequence). The CDR3, as DNA: TGTGCCTGGAGTGCTAAGGACAGGGTTGAAGATACGCAGTATTTT. Its protein is CAWSAKDRVEDTQYF.

The chain combines TRBV28 with TRBJ1-1, with TRBD1 identical over 8 bases. The CDR3 extends over 13 amino acids. In germline, CDR1 is MDHEN, CDR2 SYDVKM. V lost 7 bases and J lost 5; bases outside the gene matches: 6. The DNA of the CDR3 is TGTGCCAGCACCTCCCGGGACAGGACTGAAGCTTTCTTT. The encoded protein is CASTSRDRTEAFF.